This is a list of T cell receptor beta chains from one sample in a study of CD8+ T cells in alopecia areata. The table came from immunoSEQ multiplex PCR; TCRdb's copy has only in-frame clones and leaves some out. The profile shows about 250,000 clones, about two thirds of them singletons. Sequenced here: CD4+ T cells sorted from blood, sampled at week 0. The source of these receptors is a human donor with alopecia areata. The CDR3 runs from the conserved cysteine through the conserved F or W. The D gene is left open where the match is weak. Clone size appears in some rows only: once, few, many, or a class for an expanded clone.

D,size,V,J,CDR3,DNA
NA,NA,TRBV9,TRBJ2-1,CASSATGKDEQFF,TGTGCCAGCAGCGCGACAGGTAAAGATGAGCAGTTCTTC
NA,NA,TRBV7-2,TRBJ2-5,CASSSHEAAETQYF,TGTGCCAGCAGCTCCCACGAGGCCGCGGAGACCCAGTACTTC
NA,NA,TRBV6-5,TRBJ1-5,CASRKDSANQPQHF,TGTGCCAGCAGGAAGGACAGTGCCAATCAGCCCCAGCATTTT
NA,NA,TRBV30,TRBJ1-2,CAWSVPRRTNYGYTF,TGTGCCTGGAGTGTACCCAGGAGAACTAACTATGGCTACACCTTC
TRBD1,few,TRBV30,TRBJ2-2,CAWTGQGNTGELFF,TGTGCCTGGACGGGACAGGGGAACACCGGGGAGCTGTTTTTT
TRBD1,NA,TRBV15,TRBJ2-1,CATSVWTGGKYEQFF,TGTGCCACCAGCGTTTGGACAGGGGGGAAGTATGAGCAGTTCTTC
NA,NA,TRBV30,TRBJ1-4,CAWSSRDNEKLFF,TGTGCCTGGAGTTCTAGGGACAACGAAAAACTGTTTTTT
NA,NA,TRBV29-1,TRBJ2-5,CSVESGVRETQYF,TGCAGCGTTGAGTCAGGGGTTCGAGAGACCCAGTACTTC
NA,NA,TRBV9,TRBJ1-1,CASSPAGKTEAFF,TGTGCCAGCAGCCCTGCAGGGAAAACTGAAGCTTTCTTT
NA,NA,TRBV15,TRBJ1-6,CATSERAGPLGSPLHF,TGTGCCACCAGCGAGAGAGCCGGACCTTTGGGTTCACCCCTCCACTTT
NA,few,TRBV7-9,TRBJ2-5,CASSYSGQSQETQYF,TGTGCCAGCAGCTACTCGGGACAATCACAAGAGACCCAGTACTTC
NA,few,TRBV29-1,TRBJ1-1,CSVLGRQGTEAFF,TGCAGCGTCTTAGGACGTCAAGGCACTGAAGCTTTCTTT
NA,few,TRBV7-9,TRBJ2-4,CASNGAGFDIQYF,TGTGCCAGCAACGGAGCGGGTTTTGACATTCAGTACTTC
NA,NA,TRBV5-6,TRBJ2-7,CASSPGTQYEQYF,TGTGCCAGCAGTCCCGGGACACAGTACGAGCAGTACTTC
NA,NA,TRBV6-6,TRBJ1-2,CASSSQTAPYGYTF,TGTGCCAGCAGTTCCCAAACAGCCCCTTATGGCTACACCTTC
TRBD2,NA,TRBV29-1,TRBJ2-6,CSVEAGGTGANVLTF,TGCAGCGTTGAAGCGGGGGGAACTGGGGCCAACGTCCTGACTTTC
NA,NA,TRBV5-6,TRBJ2-7,CASSSLGASGEQYF,TGTGCCAGCAGCTCCCTAGGGGCATCGGGGGAGCAGTACTTC
NA,NA,TRBV7-2,TRBJ2-3,CASSRDVDTQYF,TGTGCCAGCAGTCGTGATGTGGATACGCAGTATTTT
TRBD1,NA,TRBV7-9,TRBJ1-2,CASRRATGTGAANYGYTF,TGTGCCAGCAGAAGGGCAACCGGGACAGGTGCTGCGAACTATGGCTACACCTTC
NA,NA,TRBV7-8,TRBJ1-4,CASSLNIGEKLFF,TGTGCCAGCAGCTTAAACATCGGGGAAAAACTGTTTTTT
NA,NA,TRBV4-1,TRBJ1-3,CASSLNVLGISGNTIYF,TGCGCCAGCAGCCTAAACGTGCTAGGGATCTCTGGAAACACCATATATTTT
TRBD1,few,TRBV30,TRBJ1-2,CAWSEGATGYTF,TGTGCCTGGAGTGAGGGGGCGACTGGCTACACCTTC
TRBD1,NA,TRBV29-1,TRBJ1-1,CSVDRGTEAFF,TGCAGCGTGGACAGGGGCACTGAAGCTTTCTTT
NA,few,TRBV4-1,TRBJ1-6,CASSSLGTNSPLHF,TGCGCCAGCAGCTCCCTGGGGACTAATTCACCCCTCCACTTT
TRBD2,NA,TRBV30,TRBJ2-1,CAWSVRLAGGNNEQFF,TGTGCCTGGAGTGTACGACTAGCGGGGGGCAACAATGAGCAGTTCTTC
NA,NA,TRBV5-1,TRBJ2-4,CASSLGQSLAKNIQYF,TGCGCCAGCAGCTTGGGACAGAGCCTAGCCAAAAACATTCAGTACTTC
NA,NA,TRBV29-1,TRBJ1-1,CSVDMRAEAFF,TGCAGCGTTGATATGCGGGCTGAAGCTTTCTTT
NA,NA,TRBV25-1,TRBJ2-7,CASSAAGQGYEQYF,TGTGCCAGCAGTGCGGCAGGTCAAGGGTACGAGCAGTACTTC
NA,NA,TRBV7-9,TRBJ1-6,CASSLFNSPLHF,TGTGCCAGCAGCCTATTCAATTCACCCCTCCACTTT
TRBD2,NA,TRBV4-2,TRBJ2-5,CASSPTGLREETQYF,TGTGCCAGCAGCCCGACGGGACTACGAGAGGAGACCCAGTACTTC
NA,once,TRBV29-1,TRBJ2-5,CSVDLDQETQYF,TGCAGCGTTGATCTCGATCAAGAGACCCAGTACTTC
NA,NA,TRBV25-1,TRBJ2-6,CASSVGSPGANVLTF,TGTGCCAGCAGTGTGGGGAGCCCTGGGGCCAACGTCCTGACTTTC
NA,NA,TRBV29-1,TRBJ2-1,CSVWRGREQFF,TGCAGCGTTTGGAGGGGACGAGAGCAGTTCTTC
NA,NA,TRBV5-1,TRBJ1-1,CASSFGGFEAFF,TGCGCCAGCAGCTTTGGGGGATTTGAAGCTTTCTTT
NA,NA,TRBV29-1,TRBJ1-4,CSVLGHNEKLFF,TGCAGCGTTCTGGGGCATAATGAAAAACTGTTTTTT
NA,NA,TRBV5-1,TRBJ2-4,CASSRPTVAKNIQYF,TGCGCCAGCAGCCGTCCTACTGTAGCCAAAAACATTCAGTACTTC
TRBD1,NA,TRBV5-6,TRBJ1-4,CASSRTGAEKLFF,TGTGCCAGCAGCCGGACAGGGGCTGAAAAACTGTTTTTT
NA,NA,TRBV27,TRBJ1-4,CASSASVGEKLFF,TGTGCCTCCTCAGCCTCGGTGGGGGAAAAACTGTTTTTT
NA,few,TRBV5-6,TRBJ2-6,CASSLGASGANVLTF,TGTGCCAGCAGCTTGGGGGCGTCTGGGGCCAACGTCCTGACTTTC
NA,NA,TRBV15,TRBJ1-2,CATSRGTVLNGYTF,TGTGCCACCAGCAGAGGGACAGTGTTAAATGGCTACACCTTC
NA,few,TRBV6-6,TRBJ1-6,CASSYSGSPLHF,TGTGCCAGCAGTTACTCAGGGTCACCCCTCCACTTT
TRBD1,NA,TRBV19,TRBJ2-5,CASRTRDRGPETQYF,TGTGCCAGTAGGACAAGGGACAGGGGGCCAGAGACCCAGTACTTC
TRBD1,NA,TRBV2,TRBJ2-7,CASSLDRGEQYF,TGTGCCAGCAGCCTTGACAGGGGCGAGCAGTACTTC
NA,NA,TRBV29-1,TRBJ1-5,CSVGAGNQPQHF,TGCAGCGTTGGGGCAGGCAATCAGCCCCAGCATTTT
NA,NA,TRBV11-2,TRBJ2-7,CASSRSGRVALYEQYF,TGTGCCAGCAGCAGATCTGGCAGGGTGGCCTTATACGAGCAGTACTTC
NA,NA,TRBV29-1,TRBJ1-5,CSVMGQGAQHF,TGCAGCGTTATGGGGCAAGGTGCCCAGCATTTT
TRBD2,NA,TRBV29-1,TRBJ2-3,CSVVLAGGHTDTQYF,TGCAGCGTTGTTCTAGCGGGGGGGCACACAGATACGCAGTATTTT